Given below is one T cell receptor beta chain in context. The CDR3 sequence is 14 residues long. Authors' data handling: Amplification of reference gene primers provided the estimated nucleated cell counts. Here immunoSEQ multiplex PCR was the method, and the copy in TCRdb shows in-frame clones only, minus some. That table supplies the V and J calls and clone size; D and trimming were determined from the DNA. The table shows more than 200,000 clones, with approximately 80% occurring only once. This sample was included in a study of blood T cell repertoires in COVID-19. Study context: Donors in the United States, Italy and Spain gave samples during acute or convalescent COVID-19.

This TCR derives from a woman in her thirties or forties who had recovered from COVID-19. The sequenced sample consisted of peripheral blood. This sequence joins TRBV12-2 and TRBJ2-7; the table gives TRBD2 as D, unverified against the DNA. TRBV12-2 constitutes a pseudogene. The CDR3 protein is CASRFFAGEYEQYF. The CDR3 DNA sequence: TGTGCAAGTCGCTTTTTCGCGGGGGAATACGAGCAGTACTTC.